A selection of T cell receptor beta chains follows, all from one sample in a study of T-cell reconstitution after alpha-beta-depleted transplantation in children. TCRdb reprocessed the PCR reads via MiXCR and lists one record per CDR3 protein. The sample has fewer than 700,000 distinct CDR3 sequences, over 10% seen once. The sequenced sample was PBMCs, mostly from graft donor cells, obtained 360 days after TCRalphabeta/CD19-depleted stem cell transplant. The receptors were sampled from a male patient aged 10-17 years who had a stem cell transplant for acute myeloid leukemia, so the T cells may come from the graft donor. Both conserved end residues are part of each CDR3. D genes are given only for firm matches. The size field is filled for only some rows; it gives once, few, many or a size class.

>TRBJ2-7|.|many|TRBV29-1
TGCAGCGTTGCCCGGACAGACAACCCCTACGAGCAGTACTTC
CSVARTDNPYEQYF
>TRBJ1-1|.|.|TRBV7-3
TGTGCCAGCAGCTTAAACCCACGGAACACTGAAGCTTTCTTT
CASSLNPRNTEAFF
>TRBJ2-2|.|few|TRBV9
TGTGCCAGCAGCGTAGGTGGGGGGCGCAACACCGGGGAGCTGTTTTTT
CASSVGGGRNTGELFF
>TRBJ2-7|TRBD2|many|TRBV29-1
TGCAGCGTTGACCTAGCGGGCAGCTACGAGCAGTACTTC
CSVDLAGSYEQYF
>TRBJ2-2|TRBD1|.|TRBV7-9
TGTGCCAGCAGCCCCCCTCCGGCCGGACAGGGGGCAGGGGAGCTGTTTTTT
CASSPPPAGQGAGELFF
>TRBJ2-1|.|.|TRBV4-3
TGCGCCAGCAGCCAAGGTATCAGGGATAGGGTAGGCCCTGGTGATGAGCAGCTCTTC
CASSQGIRDRVGPGDEQLF
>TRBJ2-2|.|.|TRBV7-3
TGTGCCAGCAGCCCCGTTGGGCAGGGAGGCGGGGAGCTGTTTTTT
CASSPVGQGGGELFF
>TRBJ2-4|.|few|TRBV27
TGTGCCAGCAGTGCGGACTATTCGAGCATTCAGTACTTC
CASSADYSSIQYF
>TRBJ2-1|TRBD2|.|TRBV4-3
TGCGCCAGCAGCCAAGAAGGGACTAGCCTCAATGAGCAGTTCTTC
CASSQEGTSLNEQFF
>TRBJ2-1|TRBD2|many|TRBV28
TGTGCCAGCTTTACCAGCGGGGGATACAATGAGCAGTTCTTC
CASFTSGGYNEQFF
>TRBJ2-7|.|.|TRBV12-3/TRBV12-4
TGTGCCAGCAGTTTTCTTGCTTGGCGGAGCTCCTACGAGCAGTACTTC
CASSFLAWRSSYEQYF
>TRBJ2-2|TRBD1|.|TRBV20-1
TGCAGTGCTAGATTCACCCCGGGACAGGGGGTCACCGGGGAGCTGTTTTTT
CSARFTPGQGVTGELFF
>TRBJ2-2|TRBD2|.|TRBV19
TGTGCCAGTAGTAGGGGACTAGCGGGAGGCTTCGCGAACACCGGGGAGCTGTTTTTT
CASSRGLAGGFANTGELFF
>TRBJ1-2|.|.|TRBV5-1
TGCGCCAGCAGCTTGGGGGCTAACTATGGCTACACCTTC
CASSLGANYGYTF
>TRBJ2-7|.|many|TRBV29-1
TGCAGCGTCCCACCGGGGTTCCACGAGCAGTACTTC
CSVPPGFHEQYF
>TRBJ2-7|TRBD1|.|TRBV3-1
TGTGCCAGCAGCCAACCCGCGTGGGGACAGGGGTGCGAGCAGTACTTC
CASSQPAWGQGCEQYF
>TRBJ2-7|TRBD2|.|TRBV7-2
TGTGCCAGCAGCCTCCTACTAGCGGGATACGAGCAGTACTTC
CASSLLLAGYEQYF
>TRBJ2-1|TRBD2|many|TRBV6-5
TGTGCCAGCAGTTACGAGACTAGCGGGGGAAATGAGCAGTTCTTC
CASSYETSGGNEQFF
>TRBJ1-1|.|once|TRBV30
TGTGCCCTGGACCGAGGAGCTTTCTTT
CALDRGAFF
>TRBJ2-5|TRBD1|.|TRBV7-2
TGTGCCAGCAGCCCTTTAGGGACAGGGTACCAAGAGACCCAGTACTTC
CASSPLGTGYQETQYF
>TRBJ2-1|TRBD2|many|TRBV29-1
TGCAGCGTTCGGGCGGGGGTAAATGAGCAGTTCTTC
CSVRAGVNEQFF
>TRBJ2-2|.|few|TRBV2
TGTGCCAGCAGTGAAGTCAGCGGACTCTCCACCGGGGAGCTGTTTTTT
CASSEVSGLSTGELFF
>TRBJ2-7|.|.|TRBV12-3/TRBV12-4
TGTGCCAGCAGTTTAGCGGGATACACCTACGAGCAGTACTTC
CASSLAGYTYEQYF
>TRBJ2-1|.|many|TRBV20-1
TGCAGTGCTAGACGGGTTGCCCAGTACAATGAGCAGTTCTTC
CSARRVAQYNEQFF
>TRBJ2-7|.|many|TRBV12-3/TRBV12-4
TGTGCCAGCAGTTATGGCGGGGCCTACGAGCAGTACTTC
CASSYGGAYEQYF
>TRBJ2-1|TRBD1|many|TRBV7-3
TGTGCCAGCAGCGCTGGGACAGCTTACAATGAGCAGTTCTTC
CASSAGTAYNEQFF
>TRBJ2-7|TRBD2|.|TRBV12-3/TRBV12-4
TGTGCCAGCAGTTTGGTCGGGACTAGTATGCAGTACTTC
CASSLVGTSMQYF
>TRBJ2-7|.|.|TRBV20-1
TGCAGTGCTAGGGACGGGGGCTCCTACGAGCAGTACTTC
CSARDGGSYEQYF
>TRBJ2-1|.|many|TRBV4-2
TGTGCCAGCAGCCAAGATGGTTCCGGGGAGTACAATGAGCAGTTCTTC
CASSQDGSGEYNEQFF
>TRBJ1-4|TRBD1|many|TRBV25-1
TGTGCCAGCAGTCCATCGACAGGGGTCAAGCTGTTTTTT
CASSPSTGVKLFF
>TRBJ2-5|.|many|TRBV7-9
TGTGCCAGCAGCTTAGGCAGGTACCAAGAGACCCAGTACTTC
CASSLGRYQETQYF
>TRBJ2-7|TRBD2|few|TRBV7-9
TGTGCCAGCAGACCATCGGGGGCGGGAGGGGTCTACGAGCAGTACTTC
CASRPSGAGGVYEQYF